These T cell receptor beta chains were read from a single sample in a study of OX40 agonist ivuxolimab in advanced cancers. Libraries were prepared by immunoSEQ multiplex PCR; TCRdb keeps only in-frame clonotypes and omits some of them. The table records almost 35,000 clones, roughly 79% of them present only once. The material was CD4+ or CD8+ T cells sorted from blood, obtained in a trial of the OX40 agonist ivuxolimab. All receptors derive from an adult with an advanced solid tumor such as melanoma, head and neck, liver or kidney cancer. CDR3s include the opening cysteine and the closing phenylalanine or tryptophan. Fields, in order: clone size, D gene, J gene, V gene, CDR3 DNA, CDR3 protein. D genes are given only for firm matches. Rows give clone size only sometimes, using once, few, many, or a class for an expanded clone.

>few|NA|TRBJ2-5|TRBV19
TGTGCCAGTAGCCCTTCACTAGTAGGGACCCAGTACTTC
CASSPSLVGTQYF
>once|TRBD2|TRBJ2-3|TRBV7-2
TGTGCCAGCAGTAGGACTAGCGGGGGGTCCACAGATACGCAGTATTTT
CASSRTSGGSTDTQYF
>once|NA|TRBJ2-2|TRBV5-4
TGTGCCAGCAGCTTGGACCCTGACGCGAACACCGGGGAGCTGTTTTTT
CASSLDPDANTGELFF
>NA|NA|TRBJ2-5|TRBV7-2
TGTGCCAGCAGCTTAGTTGGAGATGGGACCCAGTACTTC
CASSLVGDGTQYF
>NA|NA|TRBJ1-6|TRBV5-1
TGCGCCAGCAGCTTGGACGGGAGCCTCTATAATTCACCCCTCCACTTT
CASSLDGSLYNSPLHF
>NA|NA|TRBJ1-5|TRBV19
TGTGCCAGTAGTATTGTGATCGGATATAGCAATCAGCCCCAGCATTTT
CASSIVIGYSNQPQHF
>NA|NA|TRBJ1-2|TRBV18
TGTGCCAGCTCACCAGAGGCCTATGGCTACACCTTC
CASSPEAYGYTF
>NA|NA|TRBJ1-5|TRBV18
TGTGCCAGCTCTGAAGGGTATAGCAATCAGCCCCAGCATTTT
CASSEGYSNQPQHF
>NA|NA|TRBJ2-7|TRBV6-5
TGTGCCAGCAGTTCACCTAGCGACTACGAGCAGTACTTC
CASSSPSDYEQYF
>NA|NA|TRBJ1-3|TRBV5-1
TGCGCCAGCAGGAGGGACACTGGAAACACCATATATTTT
CASRRDTGNTIYF
>NA|TRBD2|TRBJ2-7|TRBV11-2
TGTGCCAGCAGCCTGGGACTAGCGGATTCCTACGAGCAGTACTTC
CASSLGLADSYEQYF
>once|NA|TRBJ2-7|TRBV7-2
TGTGCCAGCAGCTTAAACTACGCCTACGAGCAGTACTTC
CASSLNYAYEQYF
>NA|TRBD2|TRBJ2-3|TRBV4-2
TGTGCCAGCACCCCGATGCGCGGGGGGACCACAGATACGCAGTATTTT
CASTPMRGGTTDTQYF
>NA|TRBD1|TRBJ2-1|TRBV7-2
TGTGCCAGCAGGGGGGACAGCCAGTACAATGAGCAGTTCTTC
CASRGDSQYNEQFF
>NA|NA|TRBJ2-6|TRBV27
TGTGCCAGCAGGTCTGCTGGGGCCAACGTCCTGACTTTC
CASRSAGANVLTF
>few|NA|TRBJ2-3|TRBV30
TGTGCCTGGAGTGTAGATCGGGGAGATACGCAGTATTTT
CAWSVDRGDTQYF
>NA|NA|TRBJ1-1|TRBV29-1
TGCAGCGTTGGGCCAGGCTACACTGAAGCTTTCTTT
CSVGPGYTEAFF
>NA|NA|TRBJ2-1|TRBV6-6
TGTGCCAGCAGGGGGGTAGGGGGATCCTACAATGAGCAGTTCTTC
CASRGVGGSYNEQFF
>NA|NA|TRBJ2-5|TRBV7-9
TGTGCCAGCAGCCTAACACAAGAGACCCAGTACTTC
CASSLTQETQYF
>few|TRBD1|TRBJ1-2|TRBV28
TGTGCCACCCAACCGGGACAGGGGCTCGATGGCTACACCTTC
CATQPGQGLDGYTF
>NA|TRBD1|TRBJ1-2|TRBV19
TGTGCCAGTAGTATATCCCGGGACAGGGGCCATGGCTACACCTTC
CASSISRDRGHGYTF
>NA|NA|TRBJ1-4|TRBV5-1
TGCGCCAGCAGCTTGGAGGCTAGGAAGCATGAAAAACTGTTTTTT
CASSLEARKHEKLFF
>NA|TRBD1|TRBJ2-3|TRBV7-3
TGTGCCAGCAGCTTAATAGGGGGCATGAGGACAGATACGCAGTATTTT
CASSLIGGMRTDTQYF
>NA|NA|TRBJ2-7|TRBV2
TGTGCCAGCAGTGAAGGGCCAGCCGCCTACGAGCAGTACTTC
CASSEGPAAYEQYF
>NA|TRBD2|TRBJ2-7|TRBV28
TGTGCCAGCAGTTTGGGCGGGAGCGTCGACGAGCAGTACTTC
CASSLGGSVDEQYF